Each of the 24 T cell receptor beta chains below was sequenced from the same sample in a study of early T cells in non-severe SARS-CoV-2 infection. A single record per CDR3 protein comes from TCRdb applying MiXCR to the 5' RACE reads. Of approximately 66,000 distinct CDR3 sequences in the sample, roughly an eighth were seen once. Sequenced input: whole blood. The receptor set was obtained from an adult who was a healthcare worker with PCR-confirmed SARS-CoV-2 infection or an uninfected control (not recorded which).

The V and J genes are TRBV29-1 and TRBJ2-2; D unresolved. Trimming shortened V by 7 bases and J by 7 bases, and 13 bases separated the two germline ends. The germline CDR1 and CDR2 sequences are SQVTM and ANQGSEA. CDR3 length equals 12 residues. The chain's CDR3 is CSANPRHGELFF. CDR3 sequence (DNA): TGCAGCGCTAACCCTCGCCACGGGGAGCTGTTTTTT.

The chain combines TRBV4-3 with TRBJ1-6; weak D call: TRBD1 (6 bases). The CDR3 is 14 amino acids. Germline V gene data show CDR1 as LGHNA and CDR2 as YSLEER. Trimming shortened V by 3 bases and J by 7 bases, and 10 bases separated the two germline ends. The CDR3 protein is CASSQGQRNSPLHF. Here the CDR3 DNA reads TGCGCCAGCAGCCAGGGACAAAGGAATTCACCCCTCCACTTT.

A few counts support this clonotype. The chain recombines TRBV19 with TRBJ1-1; D is perhaps TRBD1 (6 bases). The V gene's germline CDR1 is LNHDA and CDR2 SQIVND (reference sequence). V lost 3 bases and J lost 3, with 11 bases in between. The length of the CDR3 is 14 residues. The CDR3 loop reads CASSINRADTEAFF. CDR3 DNA sequence: TGTGCCAGTAGTATCAACAGGGCGGACACTGAAGCTTTCTTT.

This chain links TRBV20-1 with TRBJ2-3, with a tentative D call TRBD2 (6 bases). The CDR3 is 12 residues long. Looked up from germline, CDR1 is DFQATT and CDR2 is SNEGSKA (reference sequence). Deletions cut 0 bases from V and 12 bases from J, with 13 bases between. In DNA form, the CDR3 reads TGCAGTGCTAGAGACCCCGGGACTTTCCAGTATTTT. Translated, it gives CSARDPGTFQYF.

A few counts support this clonotype. The chain uses TRBV5-1 and TRBJ2-1; the D is unclear. The germline V gene encodes CDR1 SGHRS and CDR2 YFSETQ. The CDR3 contains 15 residues. V was shortened by 1 base and J by 5 bases, with 13 bases between the two germline ends. The CDR3, as DNA: TGCGCCAGCAGCTTGATCGGTCCCCCGGACAATGAGCAGTTCTTC. It specifies CASSLIGPPDNEQFF.

This clonotype was picked up many times. This sequence joins TRBV20-1 and TRBJ2-7; D possibly corresponds to TRBD1 (6 bases). In germline, CDR1 is DFQATT, CDR2 SNEGSKA (reference sequence). The CDR3 length is 14 residues. With 5 bases removed from V and 4 bases from J, the gap between germline ends came to 18 bases. The CDR3: CSAFTGLRNYEQYF. The CDR3 DNA reads TGCAGTGCTTTCACAGGGCTACGAAATTACGAGCAGTACTTC.

The CDR3 sequence: CSARSSAGTGELFF. DNA for the CDR3: TGCAGCGCCAGGAGTAGCGCAGGAACCGGGGAGCTGTTTTTT. This chain connects TRBV29-1 to TRBJ2-2; maybe TRBD2 (5 bases). Germline V gene lookup returns CDR1 SQVTM and CDR2 ANQGSEA. The CDR3 consists of 14 residues. The ends were cut back, 7 bases at V and 5 bases at J, with 17 bases in the middle.

The rearrangement uses TRBV7-8 and TRBJ2-1; no reliable D call. This CDR3 spans 13 amino acids. Trimming shortened V by 6 bases and J by 7 bases, and 13 bases separated the two germline ends. Germline V gives CDR1 SGHVS, CDR2 FQNEAQ. The CDR3 loop reads CASSELTGNEQFF. DNA for the CDR3: TGTGCCAGCAGTGAACTGACTGGGAATGAGCAGTTCTTC.

There are many counts of this clonotype. J is TRBJ2-2 and V is TRBV5-1, with 7 bases fitting TRBD1. After removal of 2 bases from V and 3 bases from J, the junction contained 4 bases not matched to a gene. CDR1 and CDR2 from the germline V gene are SGHRS and YFSETQ. The CDR3 is 15 amino acids. Here the CDR3 reads CASSFSDRDTGELFF. The DNA for the CDR3 is TGCGCCAGCAGCTTCTCAGACAGGGACACCGGGGAGCTGTTTTTT.

The chain has TRBV3-1 and TRBJ2-4; 9 nucleotides line up with TRBD2. Per germline, CDR1 LGHDT and CDR2 YNNKEL (reference sequence). V lost 0 bases to trimming and J lost 0 bases; unmatched junction nucleotides: 15. The CDR3 contains 21 residues. CDR3 amino acids: CASSQDWALAGGPLAKNIQYF. Here the CDR3 DNA reads TGTGCCAGCAGCCAAGATTGGGCGTTGGCGGGAGGGCCTTTAGCCAAAAACATTCAGTACTTC.

This clonotype was detected only a few times. CDR3 sequence (DNA): TGTGCCAGCAGTTTTTCTAATTCACCCCTCCACTTT. As protein: CASSFSNSPLHF. The chain is built from TRBV12-3 or TRBV12-4 and TRBJ1-6; D gene unclear. The CDR3 has 12 amino acids. V was clipped by 3 bases and J by 6 bases, with 3 bases between them.

The chain has TRBV9 and TRBJ2-7; D unclear. V gave up 0 bases and J gave up 6 bases, with 13 bases separating them. The CDR3 sequence is 14 residues long. Germline V CDR1 and CDR2: SGDLS, YYNGEE. CDR3 in DNA: TGTGCCAGCAGCGTAGCAGGCCCGGCGTCCGAGCAGTACTTC. It translates to CASSVAGPASEQYF.

This clonotype was detected ten times or more. The DNA of the CDR3 is TGTGCCAGCAGCTTGGAACTGAGCTCCTACGAGCAGTACTTC. Encoded protein: CASSLELSSYEQYF. The rearrangement uses TRBV5-4 and TRBJ2-7; D gene uncertain. There are 14 residues in the CDR3. Trimming removed 0 bases at V and 0 bases at J, with 7 bases between. Germline assignment: CDR1 SGHNT and CDR2 YYREEE (reference sequence).

The sample holds many counts of this clonotype. This rearrangement joins TRBV6-2 or TRBV6-3 to TRBJ1-2, with D tentatively TRBD1 (5 bases). The CDR3 extends over 13 amino acids. Germline CDR1 and CDR2: MNHEY and SVGEGT. V gave up 8 bases and J gave up 0 bases, with 10 bases separating them. CDR3 sequence reads: CASGPTANYGYTF. CDR3 nucleotides: TGTGCCAGCGGGCCGACAGCTAACTATGGCTACACCTTC.

The chain is built from TRBV7-3 and TRBJ2-7; the match to TRBD1 covers 7 bases. J was trimmed by 4 bases and V by 1 base; bases with no gene match: 10. The germline gives CDR1 SGHTA, CDR2 FQGTGA. CDR3 length equals 16 residues. In nucleotides, the CDR3 is TGTGCCAGCAGCTTAAGAGTAGGGACAGACTCTTACGAGCAGTACTTC. The encoded protein is CASSLRVGTDSYEQYF.

This chain links TRBV21-1 with TRBJ2-3; whether TRBD1, the table's D call, matches the DNA was not checked. TRBV21-1 is recorded as a pseudogene. The CDR3 is 14 residues long. The CDR3 sequence: CASSTSRDTDTQYF. The CDR3, as DNA: TGTGCCAGCAGCACAAGCCGGGACACAGATACGCAGTATTTT.

About this clonotype itself: Since a much larger clone is just one base distant, this may be a read error. J is TRBJ2-3 and V is TRBV7-2; D may be TRBD1 (6 bases). CDR1 is SGHTA, CDR2 FQGNSA, per germline. This CDR3 spans 12 amino acids. CDR3 nucleotide sequence: TGTGCCAACAGCCACAGGGCAGATACGCAGTATTTT. Protein product: CANSHRADTQYF.

This clonotype was found many times. This chain connects TRBV10-3 to TRBJ2-5; no clear D. The CDR3 spans 10 residues. Germline assignment: CDR1 ENHRY and CDR2 SYGVKD. V was trimmed by 6 bases and J by 10 bases, leaving 9 bases between them. The CDR3 region has the DNA TGTGCCATCAGATCTCTAGGCCAGTACTTC. Amino acids: CAIRSLGQYF.

This clonotype came up a few times. The V gene is TRBV7-9, the J gene TRBJ1-3; no clear D. The CDR3 runs 16 residues. V lost 5 bases to trimming and J lost 3 bases, with 17 bases between them. Germline values: CDR1 SEHNR, CDR2 FQNEAQ (reference sequence). This CDR3 is CASSIPYGQSGNTIYF. In DNA, the CDR3 is TGTGCCAGCAGCATACCTTATGGCCAGAGTGGAAACACCATATATTTT. Complete variable domain (other parts from reference TRBV7-9 and TRBJ1-3): DTGVSQNPRHKITKRGQNVTFRCDPISEHNRLYWYRQTLGQGPEFLTYFQNEAQLEKSRLLSDRFSAERPKGSFSTLEIQRTEQGDSAMYLCASSIPYGQSGNTIYFGEGSWLTVV.

This clonotype was observed many times. The chain couples TRBV19 to TRBJ2-1; D possibly corresponds to TRBD1 (5 bases). V lost 5 bases, J lost 2 bases, and 16 bases lay in between. This CDR3 contains 16 residues. CDR1 and CDR2 (germline): LNHDA, SQIVND (reference sequence). CDR3 nucleotide sequence: TGTGCCAGTAGTGGGGCACTGCGATTTACCTACAATGAGCAGTTCTTC. Amino acid sequence: CASSGALRFTYNEQFF.

This clonotype was seen many times. This chain uses TRBV20-1 with TRBJ2-7, with D hard to call. The V end lost 4 bases, the J end lost 4 bases, and 8 bases lay between the germline ends. This CDR3 has 11 amino acids. Germline V lookup: CDR1 DFQATT, CDR2 SNEGSKA (reference sequence). The CDR3 protein is CSANLVYEQYF. DNA of the CDR3: TGCAGTGCTAATCTTGTATACGAGCAGTACTTC.

This chain uses TRBV5-6 with TRBJ1-5; the match to TRBD1 covers 7 bases. Germline V lookup: CDR1 SGHDT, CDR2 YYEEEE. The CDR3 extends over 15 amino acids. The ends lost 4 bases at V and 1 base at J; junction bases unmatched: 5. The CDR3 DNA reads TGTGCCAGCAGCACCGGGACAGCCAGCAATCAGCCCCAGCATTTT. It encodes CASSTGTASNQPQHF.

This clonotype was picked up many times. This chain uses TRBV24-1 with TRBJ1-1; 7 bases agree with TRBD1. From germline, CDR1 is KGHDR and CDR2 SFDVKD. CDR3 size: 16 residues. Trimming at V came to 2 bases and at J to 3 bases, leaving 8 bases not matched to a gene. CDR3 nucleotide sequence: TGTGCCACCAGTGATTGCGCGACAGGGAGGGACACTGAAGCTTTCTTT. Encoded protein: CATSDCATGRDTEAFF.

This clonotype was observed at least ten times. The chain employs TRBV19 and TRBJ2-7, with 8 bases fitting TRBD2. This CDR3 spans 14 amino acids. V lost 5 bases and J lost 1; bases outside the gene matches: 4. Germline V lookup: CDR1 LNHDA, CDR2 SQIVND (reference sequence). The CDR3 DNA sequence: TGTGCCAGTAGTCCAATAGCGGGGTCCTACGAGCAGTACTTC. Amino acid sequence: CASSPIAGSYEQYF.